Below, 25 T cell receptor beta chains from the same sample are listed, as sequenced in a study of T cells in Graves' hyperthyroidism and ophthalmopathy. Amplified TCR beta CDR3 regions came from RNA transcripts. HTBI primers drove first-round RT-PCR of the TCR CDR3. Via MiXCR, TCRdb re-called the multiplex PCR reads, giving one row per CDR3 protein. Of about 500,000 distinct CDR3 sequences listed, 15% to 20% are singletons. Sequencing used blood. Receptor source: a woman between 25 and 40 years old with Graves' ophthalmopathy.

The V call is TRBV9, the J call TRBJ1-5; unclear D gene. The CDR3 loop spans 16 amino acids. V lost 3 bases and J lost 1, with 14 bases in between. Looked up from germline, CDR1 is SGDLS and CDR2 is YYNGEE. This chain's CDR3 is CASSAGGPSSNQPQHF. CDR3 DNA: TGTGCCAGCAGCGCCGGAGGACCATCAAGCAATCAGCCCCAGCATTTT.

There are a few counts of this clonotype. The V call is TRBV4-2, the J call TRBJ2-2; D unclear. Germline assignment: CDR1 LGHNA and CDR2 YNFKEQ. Trimming cost V 0 bases and J 6 bases, with 14 bases left between them. The CDR3 length is 16 residues. CDR3 sequence reads: CASSQDTNEASGELFF. Written as DNA, the CDR3 is TGTGCCAGCAGCCAAGATACGAACGAAGCATCCGGGGAGCTGTTTTTT.

This clonotype was seen a few times. J is TRBJ2-2 and V is TRBV2; D gene unclear. The CDR3 totals 12 residues. V lost 5 bases and J lost 6, with 7 bases in between. The germline V gene encodes CDR1 SNHLY and CDR2 FYNNEI. Written as DNA, the CDR3 is TGTGCCAGCAGTATAGTCCCCGGGGAGCTGTTTTTT. Residues: CASSIVPGELFF.

This clonotype showed up many times. V is TRBV11-2 and J is TRBJ1-5; 8 bases agree with TRBD1. Trimming took 1 base from V and 9 from J; bases not matched to a gene: 5. CDR1 and CDR2 (germline): SGHAT, FQNNGV. This CDR3 comprises 14 residues. CDR3 region: CASSLAGGVWPQHF. Written as DNA, the CDR3 is TGTGCCAGCAGCTTAGCAGGGGGCGTCTGGCCCCAGCATTTT.

This clonotype came up a few times. The chain employs TRBV4-1 and TRBJ2-2; the D gene is possibly TRBD2 (6 bases). V was shortened by 2 bases and J by 6 bases, with 13 bases between the two germline ends. Germline lookup yields CDR1 MGHRA and CDR2 YSYEKL. CDR3 length: 15 residues. CDR3 nucleotides: TGCGCCAGCAGCCAAAGAGGAGGGATGGCCGGGGAGCTGTTTTTT. Protein sequence: CASSQRGGMAGELFF.

This clonotype was recorded at least ten times. The gene calls are TRBV20-1 and TRBJ1-4, with TRBD1 identical over 7 bases. The CDR3 runs 13 residues. The germline gives CDR1 DFQATT, CDR2 SNEGSKA (reference sequence). V was clipped by 6 bases and J by 8 bases; unmatched bases: 9. CDR3 DNA: TGCAGTGCCCAGCGACAGGGCCGGGAAAAACTGTTTTTT. It is translated as CSAQRQGREKLFF.

Comments on this clonotype: A read error may explain this, as a much larger clone is one base away. J is TRBJ2-1 and V is TRBV20-1, with D perhaps TRBD2 (6 bases). Judging by the DNA end, TRBJ2-7 fits better; the J call may be wrong. CDR1 DFQATT and CDR2 SNEGSKA come from the germline V gene (reference sequence). The CDR3 loop spans 13 amino acids. The CDR3 protein is CSATFGGYNEQYF. As DNA, the CDR3 is TGCAGTGCCACCTTCGGGGGTTACAATGAGCAGTACTTC.

The rearrangement uses TRBV6-1 and TRBJ2-3; D gene unclear. The CDR3 runs to 17 residues. Between the trimmed V and J ends, which lost 1 base and 6 bases, there was a span of 20 bases. CDR1 and CDR2 from the germline V gene are MNHNS and SASEGT. DNA of the CDR3: TGTGCCAGCAGTGAAGTGGTCAGACCTTCCCCCTACGATACGCAGTATTTT. It translates to CASSEVVRPSPYDTQYF.

This clonotype was seen just once. V usage is TRBV6-1 and J usage is TRBJ2-7, with D possibly being TRBD2 (5 bases). V shed 8 bases and J shed 4 bases, with 15 bases lying between them. Per the germline V gene, CDR1 is MNHNS and CDR2 is SASEGT. CDR3 size: 13 residues. In DNA form, the CDR3 reads TGTGCCAGCGGCCGGACTGGAAGTTACGAGCAGTACTTC. Translation gives CASGRTGSYEQYF.

This clonotype showed up many times. The V gene is TRBV7-3, the J gene TRBJ2-1, with 8 positions matching TRBD2. The CDR3 spans 17 residues. The trim removed 5 bases at V and 0 bases at J, leaving 9 bases unmatched. The germline V gene encodes CDR1 SGHTA and CDR2 FQGTGA. CDR3 bases: TGTGCCAGCAGCCACAACCCCAGCGGGAGCTCCTACAATGAGCAGTTCTTC. Translation gives CASSHNPSGSSYNEQFF.

Only a few counts were recorded for this clonotype. The chain carries TRBV7-9 and TRBJ2-7; D is uncertain. V lost 0 bases and J 5 bases, leaving 8 bases between the germline ends. CDR1 and CDR2 from the germline V gene are SEHNR and FQNEAQ (reference sequence). CDR3 length: 13 amino acids. CDR3 sequence: CASSLALRNEQYF. CDR3 in DNA: TGTGCCAGCAGCTTAGCCCTCCGGAACGAGCAGTACTTC.

This clonotype was observed many times. The V call is TRBV2, the J call TRBJ2-5; D could derive from TRBD1 or TRBD2 (5 bases each). Between the trimmed V and J ends, which lost 7 bases and 1 base, there was a span of 10 bases. The CDR3 contains 13 residues. Looked up from germline, CDR1 is SNHLY and CDR2 is FYNNEI. This CDR3 reads CASTEGPQETQYF. The CDR3 nucleotides read TGTGCCAGCACCGAGGGGCCCCAAGAGACCCAGTACTTC.

At least ten counts were recorded for this clonotype. The J gene is TRBJ2-1, the V gene TRBV7-6; 8 nucleotides line up with TRBD1. This CDR3 is built from 16 residues. V shed 1 base and J 8 bases; nucleotides not matched to a gene: 10. The germline CDR1 and CDR2 sequences are SGHVS and FNYEAQ. CDR3 sequence reads: CASSLEGTGKGYEQFF. The CDR3 bases are TGTGCCAGCAGCTTAGAAGGGACAGGTAAAGGCTATGAGCAGTTCTTC. The full variable domain, with the rest looked up from reference TRBV7-6 and TRBJ2-1, is GAGVSQSPRYKVTKRGQDVALRCDPISGHVSLYWYRQALGQGPEFLTYFNYEAQQDKSGLPNDRFSAERPEGSISTLTIQRTEQRDSAMYRCASSLEGTGKGYEQFFGPGTRLTVL.

This chain uses TRBV20-1 with TRBJ2-7; D not resolved. CDR1 and CDR2 from the germline V gene are DFQATT and SNEGSKA (reference sequence). Trimming cost V 1 base and J 2 bases, with 6 bases left between them. This CDR3 is 12 amino acids long. DNA for the CDR3: TGCAGTGCTAGAGGGACCCCCTACGAGCAGTACTTC. Amino acids: CSARGTPYEQYF.

This clonotype was picked up a small number of times. The rearrangement joins TRBV5-1 to TRBJ1-1; D is possibly TRBD1 (5 bases). This CDR3 has 14 residues. Trimming removed 4 bases at V and 1 base at J, with 11 bases between. Germline CDR1 is SGHRS and CDR2 is YFSETQ. The CDR3 loop is CASSTGPSNTEAFF. CDR3 DNA: TGCGCCAGCAGCACGGGACCATCGAACACTGAAGCTTTCTTT.

This clonotype was counted a single time. This could be a read error, since a much larger clone is one nucleotide away. V gene TRBV7-2 combines with J gene TRBJ1-1; D is unclear. The CDR3 consists of 14 residues. Germline CDR1 is SGHTA and CDR2 is FQGNSA. CDR3 region: CASIPRVGNTEALF. The DNA of the CDR3 is TGTGCCAGCATCCCCAGAGTGGGGAACACTGAAGCTCTCTTT.

The sample holds many counts of this clonotype. The chain employs TRBV9 and TRBJ1-1; D possibly corresponds to TRBD1 (5 bases). Germline V gives CDR1 SGDLS, CDR2 YYNGEE. The CDR3 extends over 13 amino acids. Trimming pared 0 bases from V and 10 bases from J, leaving 13 bases between. The CDR3 loop is CASSVGPGIGAFF. The CDR3 region has the DNA TGTGCCAGCAGCGTAGGACCAGGGATTGGAGCTTTCTTT.

The chain is built from TRBV9 and TRBJ2-7, with unresolved D. Looked up from germline, CDR1 is SGDLS and CDR2 is YYNGEE. The V end lost 4 bases, the J end lost 5 bases, and 13 bases lay between the germline ends. CDR3 size: 13 residues. Here the CDR3 DNA reads TGTGCCAGCAGCCGGAAGTTCGAGGACGAGCAGTACTTC. Protein product: CASSRKFEDEQYF.

This clonotype was observed at least ten times. The J gene is TRBJ2-2, the V gene TRBV6-2 or TRBV6-3; no clear D. V gave up 7 bases and J gave up 5 bases, with 11 bases separating them. CDR1 and CDR2 from the germline V gene are MNHEY and SVGEGT. The length of the CDR3 is 13 residues. The CDR3 DNA sequence: TGTGCCAGCAAAATTTGGCGAACCGGGGAGCTGTTTTTT. This gives the protein CASKIWRTGELFF.

This clonotype has at least ten counts. The chain joins TRBV18 to TRBJ2-5; TRBD1 or TRBD2 may be the D gene (7 bases each). The CDR3 totals 15 residues. V was cut by 0 bases and J by 4 bases, with 12 bases left in between. From germline, CDR1 is KGHSH and CDR2 LQKENI. CDR3 sequence reads: CASSPPTGEGETQYF. Here the CDR3 DNA reads TGTGCCAGCTCACCACCAACAGGGGAGGGAGAGACCCAGTACTTC.

The rearrangement joins TRBV7-8 to TRBJ2-5, with D perhaps matching TRBD1 (6 bases). The V end was cut by 5 bases, the J end by 5 bases, with 18 bases between. Germline values: CDR1 SGHVS, CDR2 FQNEAQ. The CDR3 is 15 residues long. CDR3 sequence: CASSALSGQHETQYF. CDR3 coding DNA: TGTGCCAGCAGCGCCCTCTCAGGACAGCATGAGACCCAGTACTTC.

This clonotype was counted ten times or more. J is TRBJ2-3 and V is TRBV27, with 12 bases fitting TRBD2. The V gene end was trimmed by 7 bases and the J gene end by 5 bases; junction bases not matched to a gene: 7. Per germline, CDR1 MNHEY and CDR2 SMNVEV (reference sequence). The CDR3 runs 15 residues. The CDR3 DNA follows: TGTGCCAGCACCCTAGCGGGAGGGCCGCGAGATACGCAGTATTTT. This translates into CASTLAGGPRDTQYF.

This clonotype has at least ten counts. This sequence joins TRBV12-3 or TRBV12-4 and TRBJ2-3, with D perhaps TRBD1 (6 bases). Trimming removed 4 bases from V and 0 bases from J, with 11 bases in between. This CDR3 contains 15 residues. Here the CDR3 DNA reads TGTGCCAGCAGTTACGGGACAAGCAGCACAGATACGCAGTATTTT. This gives the protein CASSYGTSSTDTQYF.

The genes are TRBV10-1 and TRBJ1-1; possibly TRBD1 for D (6 bases). CDR3 size: 16 residues. The V end lost 3 bases, the J end lost 5 bases, and 19 bases lay between the germline ends. Germline CDR1 and CDR2: WNHNN and SYGVQD (reference sequence). The CDR3 coding sequence is TGCGCCAGCAGTGACTCACTTGAGGGGGGTAGTACTGAAGCTTTCTTT. Protein product: CASSDSLEGGSTEAFF.

A few counts support this clonotype. The V call is TRBV12-3 or TRBV12-4, the J call TRBJ2-1, with 15 bases identical to TRBD2. Losses at the gene ends were 10 bases for V and 3 bases for J; bases not matched to a gene: 10. The CDR3 spans 17 residues. The CDR3 reads CAISEGLAGGLYNEQFF. In DNA, the CDR3 is TGTGCCATTTCAGAGGGACTAGCGGGAGGACTCTACAATGAGCAGTTCTTC.